This TCR beta chain originates from a study of identical twins. Overall study findings and caveats: In zero-insertion analyses, partial confounding could arise from invariant MAIT and iNKT cells. Cord blood beta clonotypes that were abundant carried fewer insertions, and memory repertoires showed no such trend. Out-of-frame alpha sequences that twins shared showed excess low generation probability. The models systematically underestimated how much out-of-frame TCR alpha was shared in monozygotic twins.

This clonotype has a count of ten or more. What it binds is unknown. TCRdb fed the 5' RACE reads into MiXCR, producing one record per CDR3 protein. The sample carries about 210,000 distinct CDR3 sequences, around 10% recorded once. Germline lookup yields CDR1 DFQATT and CDR2 SNEGSKA (reference sequence). There are 18 residues in the CDR3. Trimming shortened V by 3 bases and J by 1 base, and 24 bases separated the two germline ends. The V and J genes are TRBV20-1 and TRBJ1-1; D gene unclear. The sequencing input was memory (CD45RO+) T cells sorted from blood. This receptor was identified in a woman in her late teens or twenties in good health. CDR3 sequence (DNA): TGCAGTGCTAGGACGCGATATAACCGGCAGGACCCGAACACTGAAGCTTTCTTT. Residues: CSARTRYNRQDPNTEAFF.